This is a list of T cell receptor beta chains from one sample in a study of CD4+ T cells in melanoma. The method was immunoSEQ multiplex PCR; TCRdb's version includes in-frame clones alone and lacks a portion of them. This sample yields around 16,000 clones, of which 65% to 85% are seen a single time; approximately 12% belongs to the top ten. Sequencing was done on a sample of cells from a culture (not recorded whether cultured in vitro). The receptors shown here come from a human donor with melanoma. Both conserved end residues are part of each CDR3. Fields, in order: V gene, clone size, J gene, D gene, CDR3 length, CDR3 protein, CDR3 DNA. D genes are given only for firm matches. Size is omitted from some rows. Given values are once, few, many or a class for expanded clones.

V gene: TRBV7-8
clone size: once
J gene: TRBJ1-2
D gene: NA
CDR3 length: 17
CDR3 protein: CASSQDLVATGPYGYTF
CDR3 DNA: TGTGCCAGCAGCCAAGATCTCGTCGCAACAGGGCCGTATGGCTACACCTTC

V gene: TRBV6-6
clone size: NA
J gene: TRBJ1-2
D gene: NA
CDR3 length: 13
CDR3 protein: CASSQRDGYGYTF
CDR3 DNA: TGTGCCAGCAGCCAGAGGGATGGCTATGGCTACACCTTC

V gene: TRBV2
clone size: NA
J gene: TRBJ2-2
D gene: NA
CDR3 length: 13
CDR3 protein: CASSESSLGELFF
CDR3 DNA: TGTGCCAGCAGTGAATCTAGCCTCGGGGAGCTGTTTTTT

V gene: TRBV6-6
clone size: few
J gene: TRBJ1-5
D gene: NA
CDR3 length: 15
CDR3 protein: CASRDEGHSNQPQHF
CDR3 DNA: TGTGCCAGCAGGGACGAGGGGCATAGCAATCAGCCCCAGCATTTT

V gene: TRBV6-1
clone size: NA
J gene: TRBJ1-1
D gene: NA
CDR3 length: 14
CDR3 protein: CASSEASIGRRAFF
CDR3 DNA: TGTGCCAGCAGTGAAGCGTCCATCGGCAGGCGGGCTTTCTTT

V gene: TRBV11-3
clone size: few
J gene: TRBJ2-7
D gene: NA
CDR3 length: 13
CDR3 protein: CASSLEPGHEQYF
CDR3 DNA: TGTGCCAGCAGCTTAGAACCGGGCCACGAGCAGTACTTC

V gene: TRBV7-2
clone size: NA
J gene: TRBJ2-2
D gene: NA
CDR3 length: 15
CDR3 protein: CASSFSGTNTGELFF
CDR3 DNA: TGTGCCAGCAGCTTCTCCGGGACGAACACCGGGGAGCTGTTTTTT

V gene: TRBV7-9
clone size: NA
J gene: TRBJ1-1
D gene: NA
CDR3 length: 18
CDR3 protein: CASSPGLGRGVLVTEAFF
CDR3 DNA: TGTGCCAGCAGCCCAGGGCTGGGAAGGGGAGTTTTGGTCACTGAAGCTTTCTTT

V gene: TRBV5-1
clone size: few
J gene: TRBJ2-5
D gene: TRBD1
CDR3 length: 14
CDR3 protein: CASSLGQGSETQYF
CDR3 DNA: TGCGCCAGCAGCTTGGGACAGGGTTCGGAGACCCAGTACTTC

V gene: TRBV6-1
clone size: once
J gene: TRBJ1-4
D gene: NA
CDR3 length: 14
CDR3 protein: CASKVTPTNEKLFF
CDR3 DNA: TGTGCCAGCAAGGTCACACCAACTAATGAAAAACTGTTTTTT

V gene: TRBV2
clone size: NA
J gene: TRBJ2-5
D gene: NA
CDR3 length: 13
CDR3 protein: CASRQVWPETQYF
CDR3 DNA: TGTGCCAGCAGGCAGGTCTGGCCCGAGACCCAGTACTTC

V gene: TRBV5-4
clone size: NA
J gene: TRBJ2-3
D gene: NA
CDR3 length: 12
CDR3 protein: CASSFFGNTQYF
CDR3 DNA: TGTGCCAGCAGCTTTTTCGGCAATACGCAGTATTTT

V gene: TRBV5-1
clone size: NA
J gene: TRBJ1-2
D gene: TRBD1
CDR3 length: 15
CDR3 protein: CASSLMDRGNYGYTF
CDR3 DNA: TGCGCCAGCAGCCTTATGGACAGGGGTAACTATGGCTACACCTTC

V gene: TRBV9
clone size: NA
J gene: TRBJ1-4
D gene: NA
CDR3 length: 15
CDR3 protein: CASSVAASVKGELFF
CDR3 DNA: TGTGCCAGCAGCGTAGCCGCATCCGTGAAAGGGGAACTGTTTTTT

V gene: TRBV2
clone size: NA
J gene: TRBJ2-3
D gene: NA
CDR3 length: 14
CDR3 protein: CASDNRPGSQTQYF
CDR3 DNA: TGTGCCAGTGATAACAGGCCAGGGAGCCAAACGCAGTATTTT

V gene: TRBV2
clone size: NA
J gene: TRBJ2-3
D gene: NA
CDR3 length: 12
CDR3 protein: CASSGTTDTQYF
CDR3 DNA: TGTGCCAGCAGTGGGACCACAGATACGCAGTATTTT

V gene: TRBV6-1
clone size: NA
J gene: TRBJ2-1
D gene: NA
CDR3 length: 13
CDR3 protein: CASSRQDYNEQFF
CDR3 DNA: TGTGCCAGCAGTAGACAGGACTACAATGAGCAGTTCTTC

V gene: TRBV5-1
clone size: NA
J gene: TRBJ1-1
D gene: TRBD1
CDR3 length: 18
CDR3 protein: CASSPVRAQGARRIEAFF
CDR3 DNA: TGCGCCAGCAGCCCTGTGCGGGCCCAGGGGGCTAGGAGAATTGAAGCTTTCTTT

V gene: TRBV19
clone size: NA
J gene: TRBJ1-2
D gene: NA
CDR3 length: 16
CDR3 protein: CASSIVSGRTNYGYTF
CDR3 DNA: TGTGCCAGTAGTATAGTTTCTGGCCGGACTAACTATGGCTACACCTTC

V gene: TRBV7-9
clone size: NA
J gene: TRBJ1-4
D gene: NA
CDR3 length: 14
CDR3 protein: CASSLISPNEKLFF
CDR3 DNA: TGTGCCAGCAGCTTGATATCCCCTAATGAAAAACTGTTTTTT

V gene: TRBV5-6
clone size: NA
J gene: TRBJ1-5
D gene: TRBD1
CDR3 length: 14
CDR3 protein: CASSPTGTNQPQHF
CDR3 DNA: TGTGCCAGCAGCCCGACAGGGACTAACCAGCCCCAGCATTTT

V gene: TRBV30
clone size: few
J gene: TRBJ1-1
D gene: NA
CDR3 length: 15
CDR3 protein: CAWSVGGLMNTEAFF
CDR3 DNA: TGTGCCTGGAGTGTAGGAGGACTCATGAACACTGAAGCTTTCTTT

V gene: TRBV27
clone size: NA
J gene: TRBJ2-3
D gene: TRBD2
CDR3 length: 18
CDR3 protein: CASRLLRPGGARTDTQYF
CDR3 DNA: TGTGCCAGCAGACTCCTCCGGCCGGGAGGGGCACGCACAGATACGCAGTATTTT

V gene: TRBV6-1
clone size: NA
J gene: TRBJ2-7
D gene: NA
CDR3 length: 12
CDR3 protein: CASSSDSYEQYF
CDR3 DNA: TGTGCCAGCAGCTCGGACAGCTACGAGCAGTACTTC

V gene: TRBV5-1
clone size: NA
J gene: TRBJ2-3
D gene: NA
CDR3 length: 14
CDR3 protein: CASSSGASADTQYF
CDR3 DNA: TGCGCCAGCAGCTCCGGGGCGAGCGCAGATACGCAGTATTTT

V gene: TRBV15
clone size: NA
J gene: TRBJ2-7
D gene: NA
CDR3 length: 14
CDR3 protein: CATSRSSSSYEQYF
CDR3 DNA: TGTGCCACCAGCAGATCCAGTTCATCCTACGAGCAGTACTTC

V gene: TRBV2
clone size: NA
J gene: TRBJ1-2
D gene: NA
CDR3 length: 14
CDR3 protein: CASSMESRNYGYTF
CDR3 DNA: TGTGCCAGCAGTATGGAGTCTCGAAACTATGGCTACACCTTC

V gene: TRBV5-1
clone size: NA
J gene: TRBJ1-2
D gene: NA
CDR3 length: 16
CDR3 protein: CASSYSYAGTNYGYTF
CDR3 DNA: TGCGCCAGCAGCTACTCCTACGCCGGGACTAACTATGGCTACACCTTC

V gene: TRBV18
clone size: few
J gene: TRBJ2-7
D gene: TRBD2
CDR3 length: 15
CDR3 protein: CASSPTSGGAYEQYF
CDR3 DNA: TGTGCCAGCTCACCGACTAGCGGGGGGGCCTACGAGCAGTACTTC

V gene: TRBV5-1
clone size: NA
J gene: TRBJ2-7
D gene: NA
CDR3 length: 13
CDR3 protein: CASRRTSSYEQYF
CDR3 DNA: TGCGCCAGCAGAAGGACAAGCTCCTACGAGCAGTACTTC

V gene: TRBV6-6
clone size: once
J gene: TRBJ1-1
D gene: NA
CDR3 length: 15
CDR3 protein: CASTVQRGQNTEAFF
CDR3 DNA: TGTGCCAGCACGGTACAAAGGGGACAGAACACTGAAGCTTTCTTT

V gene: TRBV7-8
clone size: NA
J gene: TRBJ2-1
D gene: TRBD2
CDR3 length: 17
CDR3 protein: CASSSNPGLADKNEQFF
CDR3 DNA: TGTGCCAGCAGCTCCAACCCGGGACTAGCGGATAAAAATGAGCAGTTCTTC

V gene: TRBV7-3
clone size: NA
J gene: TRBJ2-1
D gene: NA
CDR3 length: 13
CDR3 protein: CASSSSWRTEQFF
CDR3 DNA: TGTGCCAGCAGCTCCTCGTGGCGGACTGAGCAGTTCTTC

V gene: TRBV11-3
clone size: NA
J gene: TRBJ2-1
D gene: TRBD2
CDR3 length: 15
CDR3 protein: CASSFGLAGASEQFF
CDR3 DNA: TGTGCCAGCAGCTTCGGACTAGCGGGGGCTAGTGAGCAGTTCTTC

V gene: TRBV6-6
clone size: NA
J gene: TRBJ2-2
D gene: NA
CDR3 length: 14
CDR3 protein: CASTHREYTGELFF
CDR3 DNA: TGTGCCAGCACCCACAGGGAGTACACCGGGGAGCTGTTTTTT

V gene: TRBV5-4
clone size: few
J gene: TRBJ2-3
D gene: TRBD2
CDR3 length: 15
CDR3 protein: CASSGRLASTDTQYF
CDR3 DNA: TGTGCCAGCAGCGGGCGACTAGCTAGCACAGATACGCAGTATTTT

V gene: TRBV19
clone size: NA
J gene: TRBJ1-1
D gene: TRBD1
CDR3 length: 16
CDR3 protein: CASSIFGTGEGTEAFF
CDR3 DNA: TGTGCCAGTAGTATTTTCGGGACAGGGGAGGGCACTGAAGCTTTCTTT

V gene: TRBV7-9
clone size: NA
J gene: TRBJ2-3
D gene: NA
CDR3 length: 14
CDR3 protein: CASSRRTSTDTQYF
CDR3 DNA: TGTGCCAGCAGCCGGAGGACCAGCACAGATACGCAGTATTTT

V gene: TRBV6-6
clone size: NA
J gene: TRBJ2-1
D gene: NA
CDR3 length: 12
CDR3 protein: CASSPGDREQFF
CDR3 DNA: TGTGCCAGCAGCCCCGGGGACCGCGAGCAGTTCTTC

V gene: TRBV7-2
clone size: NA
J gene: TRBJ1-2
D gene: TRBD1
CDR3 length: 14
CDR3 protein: CASSLGPGGYGYTF
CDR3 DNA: TGTGCCAGCAGCTTAGGGCCAGGGGGCTATGGCTACACCTTC

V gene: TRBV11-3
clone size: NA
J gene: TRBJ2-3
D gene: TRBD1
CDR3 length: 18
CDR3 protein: CASSLVPPGQGGLDTQYF
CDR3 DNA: TGTGCCAGCAGCTTAGTTCCTCCGGGACAGGGGGGATTGGATACGCAGTATTTT

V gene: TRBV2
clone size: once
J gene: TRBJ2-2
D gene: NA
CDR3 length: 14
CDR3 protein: CASRVGINTGELFF
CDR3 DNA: TGTGCCAGCAGAGTGGGCATTAACACCGGGGAGCTGTTTTTT

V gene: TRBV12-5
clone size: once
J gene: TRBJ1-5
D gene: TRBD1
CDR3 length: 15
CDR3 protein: CASGDNTGGGQPQHF
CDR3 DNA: TGTGCTAGTGGTGATAACACAGGGGGAGGTCAGCCCCAGCATTTT

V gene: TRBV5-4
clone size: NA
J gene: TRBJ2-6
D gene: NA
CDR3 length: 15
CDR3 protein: CASSFGNSGANVLTF
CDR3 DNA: TGTGCCAGCAGCTTCGGCAACTCTGGGGCCAACGTCCTGACTTTC

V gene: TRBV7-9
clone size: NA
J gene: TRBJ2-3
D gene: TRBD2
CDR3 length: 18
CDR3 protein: CASSATGTSPMGTDTQYF
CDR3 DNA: TGTGCCAGCAGCGCAACCGGGACTAGTCCCATGGGCACAGATACGCAGTATTTT

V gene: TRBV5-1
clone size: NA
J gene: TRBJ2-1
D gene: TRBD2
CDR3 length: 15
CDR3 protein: CASSSLAGANNEQFF
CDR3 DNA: TGCGCCAGCAGCTCCCTAGCGGGGGCGAACAATGAGCAGTTCTTC

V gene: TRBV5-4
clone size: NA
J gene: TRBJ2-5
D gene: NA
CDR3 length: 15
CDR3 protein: CASSLVAGGGETQYF
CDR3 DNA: TGTGCCAGCAGCTTGGTCGCCGGGGGCGGGGAGACCCAGTACTTC

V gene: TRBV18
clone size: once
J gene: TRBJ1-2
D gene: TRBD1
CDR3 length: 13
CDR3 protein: CASSHWTGDDYTF
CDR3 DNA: TGTGCCAGCTCACATTGGACAGGGGATGACTACACCTTC

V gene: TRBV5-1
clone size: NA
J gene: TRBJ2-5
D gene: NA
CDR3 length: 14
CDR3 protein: CASSLVSGEETQYF
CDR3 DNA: TGCGCCAGCAGCTTGGTAAGCGGAGAAGAGACCCAGTACTTC

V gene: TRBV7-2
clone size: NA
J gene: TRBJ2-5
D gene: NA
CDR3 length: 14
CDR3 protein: CASSLGVGGETQYF
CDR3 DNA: TGTGCCAGCAGCTTAGGTGTAGGGGGAGAGACCCAGTACTTC

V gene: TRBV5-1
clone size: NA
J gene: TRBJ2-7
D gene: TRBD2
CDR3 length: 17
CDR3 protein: CASSLRPSGDGVYEQYF
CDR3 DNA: TGCGCCAGCAGCTTGAGACCTAGCGGGGACGGTGTCTACGAGCAGTACTTC

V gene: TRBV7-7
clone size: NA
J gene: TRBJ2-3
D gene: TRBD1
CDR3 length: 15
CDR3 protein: CASSLGQGPTDTQYF
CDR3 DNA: TGTGCTAGCAGCTTAGGACAGGGGCCAACCGATACGCAGTATTTT

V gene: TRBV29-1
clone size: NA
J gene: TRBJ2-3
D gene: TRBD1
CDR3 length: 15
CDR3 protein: CSVPARQGATDTQYF
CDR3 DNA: TGCAGCGTTCCGGCGAGACAGGGGGCCACAGATACGCAGTATTTT

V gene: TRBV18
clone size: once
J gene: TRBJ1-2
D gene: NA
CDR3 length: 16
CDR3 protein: CASSPPVKSAAYGYTF
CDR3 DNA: TGTGCCAGCTCACCACCGGTCAAGAGCGCTGCCTATGGCTACACCTTC

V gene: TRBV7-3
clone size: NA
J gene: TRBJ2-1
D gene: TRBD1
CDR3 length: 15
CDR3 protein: CASSRSGQGFHEQFF
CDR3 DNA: TGTGCCAGCAGCAGATCGGGACAGGGTTTTCATGAGCAGTTCTTC

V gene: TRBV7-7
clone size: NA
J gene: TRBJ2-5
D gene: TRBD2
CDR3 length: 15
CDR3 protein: CASSRSGGLRETQYF
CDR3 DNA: TGTGCCAGCAGCCGGAGCGGGGGTCTTCGGGAGACCCAGTACTTC

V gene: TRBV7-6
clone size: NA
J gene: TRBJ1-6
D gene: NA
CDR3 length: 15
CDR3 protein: CASSSIGGDNSPLHF
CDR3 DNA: TGTGCCAGCAGCTCCATCGGGGGCGATAATTCACCCCTCCACTTT